This T cell receptor (beta chain) came from a study of shared clonotypes between healthy human individuals. As concerns this clone: As yet, its antigen is unknown.

The study's findings and limits: Naive CD4 clonotypes were shared across a handful of donors at around 5.4%.

CD45RA-negative memory and CD45RA+ naive subsets were split from the CD4+ cells. The assay was run at deep level. Only in-frame clones appear in the TCRdb table, and some are missing; sequencing was by immunoSEQ multiplex PCR. This sample yields over 850,000 clones, of which 75% to 80% are seen a single time; roughly 0.57% belongs to the top ten. Germline CDR1 is KGHSH and CDR2 is LQKENI. This CDR3 is built from 15 residues. Germline trimming cut 6 bases from V and 9 bases from J; bases unmatched to any gene: 11. The TCR comes from a man aged 18 to 29 in good health. Some clones in this sample may be carry-over from other donors' samples. Sequenced sample: memory CD4+ T cells from PBMCs. Sample subset: CD45RA-negative fraction. The chain couples TRBV18 to TRBJ2-1; 10 bases are a match to TRBD2. The CDR3 spells CASSAGLAGEVEQFF. CDR3 DNA sequence: TGTGCCAGCTCTGCGGGGCTAGCGGGAGAGGTTGAGCAGTTCTTC.